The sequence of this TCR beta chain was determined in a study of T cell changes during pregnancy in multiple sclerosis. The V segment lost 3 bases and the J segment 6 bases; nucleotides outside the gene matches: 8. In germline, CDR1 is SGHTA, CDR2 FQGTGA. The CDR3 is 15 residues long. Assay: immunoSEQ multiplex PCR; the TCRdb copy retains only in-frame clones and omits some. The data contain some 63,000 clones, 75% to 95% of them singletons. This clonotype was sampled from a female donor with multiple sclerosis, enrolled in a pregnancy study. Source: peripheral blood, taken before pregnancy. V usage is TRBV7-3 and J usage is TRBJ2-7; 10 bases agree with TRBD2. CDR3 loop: CASSLGLAGVGEQYF. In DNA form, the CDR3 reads TGTGCCAGCAGCTTGGGCCTAGCGGGGGTCGGCGAGCAGTACTTC. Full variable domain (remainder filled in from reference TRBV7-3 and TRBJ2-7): GAGVSQTPSNKVTEKGKYVELRCDPISGHTALYWYRQSLGQGPEFLIYFQGTGAADDSGLPNDRFFAVRPEGSVSTLKIQRTERGDSAVYLCASSLGLAGVGEQYFGPGTRLTVT.